Each of the 24 T cell receptor beta chains below was sequenced from the same sample in a study of T cell changes during pregnancy in multiple sclerosis (dated by TCRdb to between 2018 and 2021). The protocol used for the library was the immunoSEQ multiplex PCR assay. TCRdb took this table from immuneACCESS and kept in-frame rearrangements with V and J called. Such tables lack part of the clones; where checked against another copy, unresolved V genes explain under half of the gap, and the rest is unexplained. Counted in this sample were about 75,000 clones; about 93% of them appeared once. The ten most abundant clones make up less than 0.15% of the sample. Sequencing was performed on CD4+ T cells from peripheral blood mononuclear cells, taken after pregnancy. The receptors here all came from a female donor with multiple sclerosis, enrolled in a pregnancy study.

This chain uses TRBV28 with TRBJ2-7, with 9 bases identical to TRBD2. The CDR3 length is 17 residues. The germline CDR1 and CDR2 sequences are MDHEN and SYDVKM. V dropped 2 bases and J dropped 3; count of bases not matched to a gene: 11. The CDR3 reads CASSLTISGSSSYEQYF. In nucleotides, the CDR3 is TGTGCCAGCAGTTTAACGATTAGCGGGAGTTCTAGCTACGAGCAGTACTTC.

The chain employs TRBV2 and TRBJ2-7, with D possibly TRBD2 on 6 matching bases. V dropped 5 bases and J dropped 4 bases, with 12 bases sitting between them. CDR1 is SNHLY, CDR2 FYNNEI, per germline. The CDR3 length is 13 residues. The CDR3 nucleotides read TGTGCCAGCAGTCTCCGGGACTTGTACGAGCAGTACTTC. Amino acid sequence: CASSLRDLYEQYF.

The chain carries TRBV9 and TRBJ2-2; the match to TRBD2 covers 7 bases. Germline CDR1 SGDLS, CDR2 YYNGEE. The CDR3 is 16 residues long. After removal of 0 bases from V and 1 base from J, the junction contained 3 bases not matched to a gene. The CDR3 protein is CASSVAPGGNTGELFF. The CDR3 region has the DNA TGTGCCAGCAGCGTAGCCCCGGGAGGGAACACCGGGGAGCTGTTTTTT. Looking up the rest from reference TRBV9 and TRBJ2-2 gives the full variable domain: DSGVTQTPKHLITATGQRVTLRCSPRSGDLSVYWYQQSLDQGLQFLIQYYNGEERAKGNILERFSAQQFPDLHSELNLSSLELGDSALYFCASSVAPGGNTGELFFGEGSRLTVL.

The gene calls are TRBV27 and TRBJ2-3; tentatively, D is TRBD2 (6 bases). V was pared by 3 bases and J by 2 bases, with 12 bases between. Per the germline V gene, CDR1 is MNHEY and CDR2 is SMNVEV (reference sequence). The CDR3 spans 15 residues. CDR3 region: CASSLSGLSTDTQYF. CDR3 DNA: TGTGCCAGCAGTTTGTCGGGACTTTCCACAGATACGCAGTATTTT.

The chain recombines TRBV6-1 with TRBJ1-5; no definite D call. Germline assignment: CDR1 MNHNS and CDR2 SASEGT. Deletions cut 0 bases from V and 2 bases from J, with 17 bases between. The CDR3 totals 18 residues. DNA of the CDR3: TGTGCCAGCAGTGAAGCCCTCCTGAGAGGATTGGGCAATCAGCCCCAGCATTTT. Translating gives CASSEALLRGLGNQPQHF.

J is TRBJ2-3 and V is TRBV7-8; 7 bases map to TRBD2. Trimming cost V 1 base and J 2 bases; bases outside gene matches: 3. The CDR3 is 15 residues long. CDR1 and CDR2 from the germline V gene are SGHVS and FQNEAQ. CDR3 coding DNA: TGTGCCAGCAGCTTAGGGCGGGAGCCCACAGATACGCAGTATTTT. It specifies CASSLGREPTDTQYF.

The J gene is TRBJ1-3, the V gene TRBV30, with D possibly matching TRBD1 (6 bases). The germline V gene encodes CDR1 GTSNPN and CDR2 SVGIG (reference sequence). This CDR3 contains 16 residues. V was cut by 0 bases and J by 1 base, with 13 bases left in between. The CDR3 is CAWSVLARGSGNTIYF. In DNA form, the CDR3 reads TGTGCCTGGAGTGTCCTAGCAAGGGGGTCTGGAAACACCATATATTTT.

The chain links TRBV6-5 to TRBJ1-4; D ambiguous. The CDR3 sequence is 14 residues long. V was pared by 6 bases and J by 8 bases, with 16 bases between. Germline-derived CDR1 and CDR2 are MNHEY and SVGAGI. The CDR3 sequence is CASSPVSAPEKLFF. The CDR3 DNA reads as TGTGCCAGCAGCCCCGTGTCAGCGCCCGAAAAACTGTTTTTT.

The chain links TRBV28 to TRBJ2-3, with a possible D match to TRBD2 (7 bases). Germline assignment: CDR1 MDHEN and CDR2 SYDVKM. This CDR3 has 15 residues. V was pared by 1 base and J by 4 bases, with 12 bases between. The CDR3 sequence: CASSLSGGFADTQYF. The CDR3 bases are TGTGCCAGCAGTTTATCGGGGGGCTTTGCAGATACGCAGTATTTT.

J is TRBJ2-1 and V is TRBV28; D may be TRBD2 (5 bases). The CDR3 covers 15 residues. V lost 6 bases to trimming and J lost 2 bases, with 14 bases between them. Germline V gene sequence: CDR1 MDHEN, CDR2 SYDVKM. The CDR3 coding sequence is TGTGCCAGCAGGCTGGGGAGTGGGGCCTACAATGAGCAGTTCTTC. Its translation: CASRLGSGAYNEQFF.

The CDR3 sequence: CASSYSTSGRADTQYF. CDR3 in DNA: TGTGCCAGCAGTTACTCGACTAGCGGGAGGGCAGATACGCAGTATTTT. The chain has TRBV6-6 and TRBJ2-3, with TRBD2 matching 14 bases. The CDR3 length is 16 residues. The germline V gene encodes CDR1 MNHNY and CDR2 SVGAGI (reference sequence). The V and J ends lost 0 bases and 4 bases, in that order; junction bases with no gene match: 0.

The genes are TRBV30 and TRBJ1-3, with 8 nucleotides matching TRBD1. This CDR3 has 13 residues. The V and J ends lost 3 bases and 6 bases, in that order; junction bases with no gene match: 4. Germline V lookup: CDR1 GTSNPN, CDR2 SVGIG (reference sequence). The chain's CDR3 is CAWSSTGVNTIYF. As DNA, the CDR3 is TGTGCCTGGAGCTCGACAGGGGTAAACACCATATATTTT.

This sequence joins TRBV30 and TRBJ1-6; TRBD1 aligns across 9 bases. V lost 5 bases to trimming and J lost 7 bases; unmatched junction nucleotides: 3. The CDR3 is made up of 13 amino acids. The germline V gene has CDR1 GTSNPN and CDR2 SVGIG (reference sequence). The CDR3 reads CAWGQGLNSPLHF. The CDR3 coding sequence is TGTGCCTGGGGACAGGGGTTAAATTCACCCCTCCACTTT.

In DNA form, the CDR3 reads TGTGCCAGCAGCTTACGGGAACAAGAGACCCAGTACTTC. Translating gives CASSLREQETQYF. The chain couples TRBV5-8 to TRBJ2-5; D perhaps matches TRBD2 (5 bases). The germline V gene encodes CDR1 SGHTS and CDR2 YDEGEE. Trimming pared 2 bases from V and 2 bases from J, leaving 7 bases between. This CDR3 has 13 residues.

The V gene is TRBV28, the J gene TRBJ2-1, with 9 bases lining up with TRBD1. Per the germline V gene, CDR1 is MDHEN and CDR2 is SYDVKM. After removal of 3 bases from V and 9 bases from J, the junction contained 15 bases not matched to a gene. The CDR3 loop spans 17 amino acids. The CDR3 nucleotides are TGTGCCAGCAGTTTCTTCACCGGGACAGGGCTTTCCAGTGAGCAGTTCTTC. This encodes CASSFFTGTGLSSEQFF.

The genes are TRBV4-3 and TRBJ1-2, with 7 bases lining up with TRBD1. The CDR3 loop spans 14 amino acids. Losses at the gene ends were 2 bases for V and 7 bases for J; bases not matched to a gene: 7. Germline assignment: CDR1 LGHNA and CDR2 YSLEER. CDR3 residues: CASSQQGGYGGYTF. In DNA form, the CDR3 reads TGCGCCAGCAGCCAACAGGGGGGCTATGGTGGCTACACCTTC.

The V gene is TRBV25-1, the J gene TRBJ2-6; D might be TRBD1 (5 bases). V was clipped by 3 bases and J by 0 bases, with 6 bases between them. Germline V CDR1 and CDR2: MGHDK, SYGVNS. The CDR3 is made up of 15 amino acids. The CDR3 here is CASSEGHSGANVLTF. In DNA form, the CDR3 reads TGTGCCAGCAGTGAGGGGCACTCTGGGGCCAACGTCCTGACTTTC.

The chain combines TRBV2 with TRBJ2-2; D gene uncertain. CDR1 is SNHLY, CDR2 FYNNEI, per germline. The CDR3 contains 14 residues. The ends were cut back, 5 bases at V and 4 bases at J, with 11 bases in the middle. The CDR3, as DNA: TGTGCCAGCAGTCCTCCCAGCGTCACCGGGGAGCTGTTTTTT. Translating gives CASSPPSVTGELFF.

The chain couples TRBV4-2 to TRBJ2-2; D is perhaps TRBD1 (6 bases). Germline CDR1 reads LGHNA; CDR2 reads YNFKEQ. The ends were cut back, 1 base at V and 4 bases at J, with 16 bases in the middle. This CDR3 region has 17 residues. CDR3 region: CASSQVGPGAPTGELFF. For the CDR3, the DNA is TGTGCCAGCAGCCAAGTAGGTCCAGGGGCCCCCACCGGGGAGCTGTTTTTT.

The chain carries TRBV28 and TRBJ1-1; D unclear. The CDR3 contains 11 residues. Germline CDR1 MDHEN, CDR2 SYDVKM. Trimming took 6 bases from V and 5 from J, leaving 7 bases between them. For the CDR3, the DNA is TGTGCCAGCAGAACTGAGACTGAAGCTTTCTTT. Its protein is CASRTETEAFF.

The chain is built from TRBV6-6 and TRBJ2-3; tentative D call: TRBD2 (5 bases). Germline lookup yields CDR1 MNHNY and CDR2 SVGAGI (reference sequence). V dropped 2 bases and J dropped 0 bases, with 6 bases sitting between them. The CDR3 has 14 residues. This chain's CDR3 is CASSYLASTDTQYF. As DNA, the CDR3 is TGTGCCAGCAGTTACCTAGCCAGCACAGATACGCAGTATTTT.

This chain joins TRBV7-2 and TRBJ1-5; 9 nucleotides line up with TRBD1. Per germline, CDR1 SGHTA and CDR2 FQGNSA. The CDR3 runs to 14 residues. The junction had 2 bases not matched to a gene; V was cut back by 6 bases and J by 2 bases. In DNA, the CDR3 is TGTGCCAGCAGTCGGGACAGGGGCAATCAGCCCCAGCATTTT. It translates to CASSRDRGNQPQHF. Full variable domain (rest looked up from reference TRBV7-2 and TRBJ1-5): GAGVSQSPSNKVTEKGKDVELRCDPISGHTALYWYRQSLGQGLEFLIYFQGNSAPDKSGLPSDRFSAERTGGSVSTLTIQRTQQEDSAVYLCASSRDRGNQPQHFGDGTRLSIL.

The V and J genes are TRBV27 and TRBJ2-7; D uncertain. The length of the CDR3 is 11 residues. Trimming cost V 4 bases and J 2 bases, with 3 bases left between them. The germline V gene encodes CDR1 MNHEY and CDR2 SMNVEV (reference sequence). The CDR3 spells CASSSTYEQYF. Written as DNA, the CDR3 is TGTGCCAGCAGTTCTACCTACGAGCAGTACTTC.

The chain joins TRBV2 to TRBJ2-3, with D uncertain. CDR3 size: 15 residues. Trimming took 5 bases from V and 0 from J, leaving 12 bases between them. Germline CDR1 and CDR2: SNHLY and FYNNEI. The CDR3 loop is CASSMSAMSTDTQYF. CDR3 sequence (DNA): TGTGCCAGCAGTATGAGCGCTATGAGCACAGATACGCAGTATTTT.